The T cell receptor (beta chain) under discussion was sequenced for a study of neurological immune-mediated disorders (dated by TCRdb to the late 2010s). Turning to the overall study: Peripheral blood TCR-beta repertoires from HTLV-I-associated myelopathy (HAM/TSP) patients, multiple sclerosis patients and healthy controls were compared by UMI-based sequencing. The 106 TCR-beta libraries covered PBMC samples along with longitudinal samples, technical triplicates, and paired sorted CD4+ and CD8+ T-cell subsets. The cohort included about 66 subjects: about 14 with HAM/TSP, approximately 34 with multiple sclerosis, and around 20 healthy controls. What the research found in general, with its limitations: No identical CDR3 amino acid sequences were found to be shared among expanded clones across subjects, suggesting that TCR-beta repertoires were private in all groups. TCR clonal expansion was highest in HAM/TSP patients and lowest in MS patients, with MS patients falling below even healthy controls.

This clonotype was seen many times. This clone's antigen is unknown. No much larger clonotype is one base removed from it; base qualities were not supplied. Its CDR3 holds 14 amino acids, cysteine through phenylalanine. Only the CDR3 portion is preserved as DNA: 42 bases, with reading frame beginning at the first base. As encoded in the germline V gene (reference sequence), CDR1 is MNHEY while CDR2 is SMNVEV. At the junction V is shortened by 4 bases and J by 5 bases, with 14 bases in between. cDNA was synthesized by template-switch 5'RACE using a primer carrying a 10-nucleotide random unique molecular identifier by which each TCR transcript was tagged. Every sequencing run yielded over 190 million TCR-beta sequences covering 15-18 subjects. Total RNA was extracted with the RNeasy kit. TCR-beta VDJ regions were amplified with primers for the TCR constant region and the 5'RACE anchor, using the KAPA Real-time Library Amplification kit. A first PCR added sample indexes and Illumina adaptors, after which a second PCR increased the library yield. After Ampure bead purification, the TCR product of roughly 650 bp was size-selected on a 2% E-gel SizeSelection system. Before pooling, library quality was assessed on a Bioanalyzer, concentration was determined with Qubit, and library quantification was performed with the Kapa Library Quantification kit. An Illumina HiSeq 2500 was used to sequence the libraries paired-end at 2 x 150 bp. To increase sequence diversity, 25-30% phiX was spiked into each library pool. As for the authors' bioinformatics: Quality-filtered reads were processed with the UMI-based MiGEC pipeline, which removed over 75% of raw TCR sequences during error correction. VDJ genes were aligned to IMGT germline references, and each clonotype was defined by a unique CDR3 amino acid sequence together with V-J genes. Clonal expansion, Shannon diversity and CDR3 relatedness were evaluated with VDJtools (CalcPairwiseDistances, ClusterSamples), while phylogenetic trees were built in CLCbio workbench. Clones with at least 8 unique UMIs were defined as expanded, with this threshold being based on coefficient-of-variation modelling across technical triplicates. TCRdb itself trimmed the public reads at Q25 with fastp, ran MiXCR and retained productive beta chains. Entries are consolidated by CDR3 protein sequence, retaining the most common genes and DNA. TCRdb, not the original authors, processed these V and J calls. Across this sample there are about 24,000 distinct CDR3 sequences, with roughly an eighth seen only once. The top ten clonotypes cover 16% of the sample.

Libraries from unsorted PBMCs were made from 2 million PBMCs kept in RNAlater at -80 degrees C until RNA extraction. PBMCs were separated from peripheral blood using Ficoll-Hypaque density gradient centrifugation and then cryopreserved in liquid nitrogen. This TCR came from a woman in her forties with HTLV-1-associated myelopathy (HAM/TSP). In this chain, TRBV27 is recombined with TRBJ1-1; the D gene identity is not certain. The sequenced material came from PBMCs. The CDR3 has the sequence CASSWRGMVTEAFF. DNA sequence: TGTGCCAGCAGTTGGAGAGGAATGGTGACTGAAGCTTTCTTT.